Described below is a single TCR beta chain sequence and its context. This specimen belongs to a study of blood T cells in healthy people across ages. Primed by a sample-barcoded 5' primer and a J-beta primer mix, a second PCR proceeded for 7 to 11 cycles. The template-switch adaptor was a 5' adaptor with 12 random nucleotides. It tagged each cDNA molecule. Via MiXCR, TCRdb re-called the 5' RACE reads, giving one row per CDR3 protein. The sample holds hundreds of thousands of distinct CDR3 sequences, roughly 35% seen once. This TCR came from a man aged 18 to 30 in good health. Input material: blood.

Here the CDR3 DNA reads TGTGCCACCGTGATCGGGGACCTATACAATGAGCAGTTCTTC. This gives the protein CATVIGDLYNEQFF. This rearrangement joins TRBV12-3 or TRBV12-4 to TRBJ2-1, with D tentatively TRBD1 or TRBD2 (5 bases each). The CDR3 length is 14 residues. V shed 10 bases and J shed 4 bases, with 17 bases lying between them.